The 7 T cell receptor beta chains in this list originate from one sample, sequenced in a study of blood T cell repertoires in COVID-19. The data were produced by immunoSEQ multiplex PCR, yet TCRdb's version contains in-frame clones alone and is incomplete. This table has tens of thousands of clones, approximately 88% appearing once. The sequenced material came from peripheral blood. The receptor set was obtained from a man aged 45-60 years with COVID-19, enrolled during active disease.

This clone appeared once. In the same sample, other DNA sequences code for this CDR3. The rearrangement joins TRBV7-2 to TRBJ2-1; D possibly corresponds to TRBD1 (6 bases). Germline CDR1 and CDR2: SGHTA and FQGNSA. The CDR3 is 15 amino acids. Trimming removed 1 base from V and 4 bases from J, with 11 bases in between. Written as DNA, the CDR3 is TGTGCCAGCAGCTTAGGGCAGGGGACGTACAATGAGCAGTTCTTC. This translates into CASSLGQGTYNEQFF.

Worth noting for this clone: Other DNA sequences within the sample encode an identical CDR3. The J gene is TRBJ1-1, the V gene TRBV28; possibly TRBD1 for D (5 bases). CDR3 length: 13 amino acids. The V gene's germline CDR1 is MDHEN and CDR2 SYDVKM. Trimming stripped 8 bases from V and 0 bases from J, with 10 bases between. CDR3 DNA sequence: TGTGCCAGCTCTTTCAGGGTGAACACTGAAGCTTTCTTT. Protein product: CASSFRVNTEAFF.

The CDR3 region has the DNA TGCGCCAGCAGCCCGCCCAACAGTGGATATGTTTTCTTT. This gives the protein CASSPPNSGYVFF. The chain combines TRBV4-1 with TRBJ1-1, with D uncertain. Deletions cut 4 bases from V and 13 bases from J, with 19 bases between. Germline V lookup: CDR1 MGHRA, CDR2 YSYEKL. The CDR3 spans 13 residues.

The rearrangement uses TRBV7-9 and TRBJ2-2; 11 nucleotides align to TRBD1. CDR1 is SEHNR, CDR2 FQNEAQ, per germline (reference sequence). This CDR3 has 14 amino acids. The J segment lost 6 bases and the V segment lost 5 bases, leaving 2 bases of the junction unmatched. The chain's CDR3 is CASSRGQGAGELFF. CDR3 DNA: TGTGCCAGCAGCCGGGGACAGGGGGCCGGGGAGCTGTTTTTT.

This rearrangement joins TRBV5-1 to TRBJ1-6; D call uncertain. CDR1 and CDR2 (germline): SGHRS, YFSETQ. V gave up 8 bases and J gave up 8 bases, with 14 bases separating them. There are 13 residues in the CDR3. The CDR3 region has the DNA TGCGCCAGTGGGCGGGGAGGCGATTCACCCCTCCACTTT. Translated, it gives CASGRGGDSPLHF.

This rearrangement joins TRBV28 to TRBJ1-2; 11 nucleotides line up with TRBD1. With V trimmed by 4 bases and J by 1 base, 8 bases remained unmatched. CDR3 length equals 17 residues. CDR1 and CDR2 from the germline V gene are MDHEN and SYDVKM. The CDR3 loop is CASSSGQGALDNYGYTF. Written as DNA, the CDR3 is TGTGCCAGCAGTTCCGGACAGGGGGCCCTCGATAACTATGGCTACACCTTC.

In DNA form, the CDR3 reads TGTGCCAGCTCACCTCAACAGGGTGGTTATAATTCACCCCTCCACTTT. Protein product: CASSPQQGGYNSPLHF. The chain uses TRBV18 and TRBJ1-6; a weak D match, TRBD1 (6 bases). The CDR3 runs 16 residues. Trimming left V 3 bases short and J 4 bases short, with 13 bases between. CDR1 is KGHSH and CDR2 is LQKENI in the germline V gene.